Given below is one TCR beta chain in context. The antigen is unknown. The record originates from a study of T cell responses to AZD1222 COVID-19 vaccine. At the level of the study: Second doses were pooled across both intervals (about 4 or about 12 weeks). Study-wide results and limits: Sampling captured repertoires only after the peak T cell response. Targeting of unmutated variant regions was reportedly seen in nearly half of spike-specific TCRs. Spike was spanned by vaccine-associated CD4 TCRs, with dominance at 160-218 and 743-854.

Measured with immunoSEQ multiplex PCR; TCRdb has only the in-frame clones, and not every one. The sample has 130,000 to 150,000 clones, around 89% seen once. The sample consisted of peripheral blood, taken on day 0 of AZD1222 vaccination. This receptor was obtained from an adult in good health.

CDR3 coding DNA: TGTGCCAGCAGTGAAAGGGGACACGTAGGGACCTACGAGCAGTACTTC. It encodes CASSERGHVGTYEQYF. The chain carries TRBV25-1 and TRBJ2-7; D perhaps matches TRBD1 (6 bases). V was pared by 2 bases and J by 2 bases, with 16 bases between. CDR3 length equals 16 residues. Germline-derived CDR1 and CDR2 are MGHDK and SYGVNS.